The 4 T cell receptor beta chains in this list originate from one sample, sequenced in a study of shared clonotypes between healthy human individuals. Some clones are missing from TCRdb's copy, which holds only in-frame ones; the method was immunoSEQ multiplex PCR. The table includes 600,000 or so clones, 95% to 98% detected once. Terminally differentiated effector memory CD45RA+ cells were excluded from the naive CD8 cells, which were CD45RO-negative and positively selected for CCR7. Material: naive CD8+ T cells sorted from blood. The receptors shown here come from a man aged 30 to 39 in good health.

The count of this clone is one. This chain connects TRBV27 to TRBJ2-5; 14 nucleotides match TRBD2. The CDR3 runs to 16 residues. Germline loops: CDR1 MNHEY, CDR2 SMNVEV (reference sequence). Trimming cost V 8 bases and J 2 bases; bases outside gene matches: 7. CDR3: CASRRLAGGQQETQYF. CDR3 coding DNA: TGTGCCAGCCGCAGACTAGCGGGAGGGCAACAAGAGACCCAGTACTTC.

The rearrangement uses TRBV7-6 and TRBJ2-3, with 10 bases identical to TRBD1. Looked up from germline, CDR1 is SGHVS and CDR2 is FNYEAQ. V was clipped by 5 bases and J by 4 bases; unmatched bases: 9. The CDR3 extends over 16 amino acids. The CDR3 region is CASSATGTGVADTQYF. CDR3 sequence (DNA): TGTGCCAGCAGCGCCACCGGGACAGGGGTGGCAGATACGCAGTATTTT.

The V gene is TRBV13, the J gene TRBJ2-3, with D maybe TRBD2 (6 bases). Germline V gives CDR1 PRHDT, CDR2 FYEKMQ (reference sequence). Trimming pared 1 base from V and 0 bases from J, leaving 11 bases between. The CDR3 loop spans 16 amino acids. The CDR3 here is CASSLVASGSTDTQYF. The DNA for the CDR3 is TGTGCCAGCAGCTTAGTTGCGAGCGGGAGCACAGATACGCAGTATTTT.

This chain uses TRBV19 with TRBJ1-3; perhaps TRBD1 as D (6 bases). The ends were cut back, 5 bases at V and 0 bases at J, with 11 bases in the middle. This CDR3 has 15 residues. Per the germline V gene, CDR1 is LNHDA and CDR2 is SQIVND (reference sequence). This CDR3 is CASSVQGNSGNTIYF. CDR3 coding DNA: TGTGCCAGTAGTGTACAGGGCAACTCTGGAAACACCATATATTTT.